One sample yielded the 20 T cell receptor beta chains listed below, sequenced in a study of blood T cell repertoires in COVID-19. Clones were read by immunoSEQ multiplex PCR, and TCRdb kept only the in-frame ones, dropping some. The sample has over 200,000 clones; around 91% are singletons. The sequenced sample consisted of peripheral blood. The receptors stem from a woman aged 40 to 50 with acute or convalescent COVID-19.

This clone was recorded once. The chain couples TRBV29-1 to TRBJ1-4, with TRBD1 as a possible D gene (5 bases). CDR1 and CDR2 (germline): SQVTM, ANQGSEA. The length of the CDR3 is 12 residues. V was clipped by 4 bases and J by 8 bases, with 11 bases between them. CDR3 loop: CSVVDRVEKLFF. Here the CDR3 DNA reads TGCAGCGTTGTTGACAGAGTGGAAAAACTGTTTTTT.

The chain uses TRBV6-6 and TRBJ1-1; 7 bases fit TRBD1. The CDR3 totals 15 residues. The J segment lost 2 bases and the V segment lost 5 bases, leaving 8 bases of the junction unmatched. CDR1 is MNHNY and CDR2 is SVGAGI in the germline V gene (reference sequence). The CDR3 loop is CASSRGRDSNTEAFF. DNA for the CDR3: TGTGCCAGCAGTAGGGGCCGGGACAGCAACACTGAAGCTTTCTTT.

The chain carries TRBV7-3 and TRBJ2-3; TRBD2 matches 9 bases. The CDR3 contains 19 residues. V lost 1 base to trimming and J lost 6 bases; unmatched junction nucleotides: 17. Germline assignment: CDR1 SGHTA and CDR2 FQGTGA. CDR3 amino acids: CASSLKGPTSGLPGDTQYF. In nucleotides, the CDR3 is TGTGCCAGCAGCTTAAAGGGTCCGACTAGCGGTCTACCGGGGGATACGCAGTATTTT.

The V gene is TRBV5-5, the J gene TRBJ2-1; 13 nucleotides align to TRBD2. This CDR3 contains 15 residues. The ends lost 4 bases at V and 6 bases at J; junction bases unmatched: 4. Germline V gene lookup returns CDR1 SGHKS and CDR2 YYEKEE (reference sequence). CDR3 DNA sequence: TGTGCCAGCAGCCCCGGGACTAGCGGGGCCAATGAGCAGTTCTTC. Translating gives CASSPGTSGANEQFF.

The chain employs TRBV12-3 or TRBV12-4 and TRBJ2-3; possible D gene TRBD1, 5 bases. The CDR3 covers 13 residues. The V end was cut by 6 bases, the J end by 0 bases, with 7 bases between. CDR3 protein: CASRGDSTDTQYF. In DNA, the CDR3 is TGTGCCAGCAGAGGGGATAGCACAGATACGCAGTATTTT.

The chain has TRBV24-1 and TRBJ2-5, with 11 bases lining up with TRBD2. CDR1 KGHDR and CDR2 SFDVKD come from the germline V gene. V gave up 0 bases and J gave up 7 bases; unmatched junction bases: 12. The CDR3 is made up of 18 amino acids. CDR3 bases: TGTGCCACCAGTGATTTGAAAGCTCCACTAGCGGGGGTGGGGACCCAGTACTTC. This sequence encodes CATSDLKAPLAGVGTQYF.

The V and J genes are TRBV2 and TRBJ2-2, with 10 bases lining up with TRBD1. Losses at the gene ends were 7 bases for V and 4 bases for J; bases not matched to a gene: 3. CDR3 size: 14 residues. Germline assignment: CDR1 SNHLY and CDR2 FYNNEI. The CDR3 coding sequence is TGTGCCAGCATAGGGACAGGGGTCACCGGGGAGCTGTTTTTT. Protein: CASIGTGVTGELFF.

In the case of this clone: No DNA is shown, since the ends of the CDR3 on it are uncertain; the CDR3 is the one TCRdb lists. The chain links TRBV11-2 to TRBJ1-2; the D call of TRBD1 is as the table states it, not checked on the DNA. The CDR3 is made up of 11 amino acids, end residues included. Germline CDR1 is SGHAT and CDR2 is FQNNGV. This CDR3 is CASSPVGQGTF.

This clone was seen more than once but under ten times. The J gene is TRBJ2-2, the V gene TRBV4-1, with D possibly TRBD2 on 7 matching bases. Germline-derived CDR1 and CDR2 are MGHRA and YSYEKL. The CDR3 length is 17 residues. V lost 1 base to trimming and J lost 3 bases, with 15 bases between them. CDR3 coding DNA: TGCGCCAGCAGCCAAGTTTCTCGGGGGGCGGACACCGGGGAGCTGTTTTTT. It translates to CASSQVSRGADTGELFF.

The CDR3 DNA reads TGTGCCAGCAGCCATGTAGTAAAGGGGTGGCAGGCTAATGAAAAACTGTTTTTT. This encodes CASSHVVKGWQANEKLFF. The chain has TRBV3-1 (or the pseudogene TRBV3-2) and TRBJ1-4; weak D call: TRBD1 (5 bases). CDR1 is LGHDT, CDR2 YNNKEL, per germline (reference sequence). V lost 3 bases and J lost 3, with 20 bases in between. The CDR3 runs 18 residues.

The chain recombines TRBV2 with TRBJ2-1, with 10 bases that match TRBD1. Germline V gene sequence: CDR1 SNHLY, CDR2 FYNNEI. Unmatched junction bases numbered 2, after V lost 3 bases and J lost 3 bases. The CDR3 has 15 amino acids. DNA for the CDR3: TGTGCCAGCAGTGAGGACAGGGGGATCTACAATGAGCAGTTCTTC. This sequence encodes CASSEDRGIYNEQFF.

J is TRBJ1-5 and V is TRBV18; D not resolved. The germline CDR1 and CDR2 sequences are KGHSH and LQKENI. The CDR3 spans 13 residues. V was cut by 6 bases and J by 7 bases, with 13 bases left in between. In nucleotides, the CDR3 is TGTGCCAGCTCTCCCGAGGCGTCGCAGCCCCAGCATTTT. Amino acids: CASSPEASQPQHF.

V usage is TRBV5-4 and J usage is TRBJ2-1; tentatively, D is TRBD1 (6 bases). The CDR3 is 14 residues long. V shed 2 bases and J shed 3 bases, with 9 bases lying between them. The germline V gene encodes CDR1 SGHNT and CDR2 YYREEE (reference sequence). The CDR3 region has the DNA TGTGCCAGCAGCTTCCAGGGGCGCTACAATGAGCAGTTCTTC. It is translated as CASSFQGRYNEQFF. The variable domain in full, with the rest retrieved from reference TRBV5-4 and TRBJ2-1, is ETGVTQSPTHLIKTRGQQVTLRCSSQSGHNTVSWYQQALGQGPQFIFQYYREEENGRGNFPPRFSGLQFPNYSSELNVNALELDDSALYLCASSFQGRYNEQFFGPGTRLTVL.

The rearrangement joins TRBV7-9 to TRBJ2-7; 12 bases match TRBD1. Germline trimming cut 2 bases from V and 5 bases from J; bases unmatched to any gene: 4. The length of the CDR3 is 15 residues. Germline V CDR1 and CDR2: SEHNR, FQNEAQ (reference sequence). The CDR3 DNA reads as TGTGCCAGCAGCTTATCCGGGACAGGGGGCAACGAGCAGTACGTC. The encoded protein is CASSLSGTGGNEQYV.

The V gene is TRBV6-5, the J gene TRBJ1-2; no definite D call. Trimming left V 5 bases short and J 6 bases short, with 16 bases between. The CDR3 extends over 14 amino acids. The V gene's germline CDR1 is MNHEY and CDR2 SVGAGI. The CDR3 nucleotides read TGTGCCAGCAGTCCGACGAGGGAGGAGGATGGCTACACCTTC. It codes for CASSPTREEDGYTF.

The chain links TRBV18 to TRBJ1-1; 10 bases fit TRBD1. The V segment lost 3 bases and the J segment 11 bases; nucleotides outside the gene matches: 3. The CDR3 runs 12 residues. The germline V gene has CDR1 KGHSH and CDR2 LQKENI. CDR3 protein: CASSPGQGTAFF. The DNA of the CDR3 is TGTGCCAGCTCACCGGGACAGGGGACGGCTTTCTTT.

This clone was observed once. This chain links TRBV27 with TRBJ1-2, with 8 bases identical to TRBD1. There are 15 residues in the CDR3. With 5 bases clipped from V and 4 bases from J, the junction kept 9 bases outside the gene matches. Germline assignment: CDR1 MNHEY and CDR2 SMNVEV (reference sequence). This chain's CDR3 is CASSLRTGLRYGYTF. The CDR3 DNA is TGTGCCAGCAGTCTCCGGACAGGGCTACGCTATGGCTACACCTTC.

The chain couples TRBV25-1 to TRBJ2-3; possibly TRBD2 for D (6 bases). From germline, CDR1 is MGHDK and CDR2 SYGVNS. This CDR3 region has 13 residues. The V gene lost 2 bases and the J gene lost 5 bases, with 8 bases spanning the gap. The CDR3 coding sequence is TGTGCCAGCAGTGAAACGGAGGGAGATACGCAGTATTTT. Its translation is CASSETEGDTQYF.

A single count supports this clone. V and J are TRBV30 and TRBJ2-5; tentatively, D is TRBD2 (5 bases). CDR3 length: 13 residues. V was clipped by 1 base and J by 5 bases, with 11 bases between them. Germline values: CDR1 GTSNPN, CDR2 SVGIG (reference sequence). CDR3 loop: CAWSEGVLETQYF. In nucleotides, the CDR3 is TGTGCCTGGAGTGAGGGAGTCCTGGAGACCCAGTACTTC.

The V gene is TRBV24-1, the J gene TRBJ2-4; weak D call: TRBD2 (5 bases). The length of the CDR3 is 18 residues. Germline-derived CDR1 and CDR2 are KGHDR and SFDVKD. Trimming pared 2 bases from V and 0 bases from J, leaving 16 bases between. The CDR3, as DNA: TGTGCCACCAGTGATTCCCGGGGTTTCGACCTAGCCAAAAACATTCAGTACTTC. Its translation: CATSDSRGFDLAKNIQYF.